The next 21 T cell receptor beta chains were all read from a single sample in a study of beta chain features in type 1 diabetes. Expressed TCRB transcripts were sequenced because the entire RNA isolate underwent reverse transcription. Data came from immunoSEQ multiplex PCR; TCRdb stores just in-frame clones and leaves some out. The sample lists roughly 700,000 clones, about an eighth occurring once. Their antigens remain unidentified. Findings of the study overall: There was a moderate but significant shortening of TCRB CDR3s in all four CD4+ subsets of Type 1 diabetes patients.

Sequencing used naive CD4+ T cells from blood. The source of these receptors is a man in his late teens or twenties with type 1 diabetes.

This clone was counted between two and nine times. This same CDR3 is encoded by further DNA sequences in the sample. The chain couples TRBV5-6 to TRBJ1-1; D is uncertain. Per germline, CDR1 SGHDT and CDR2 YYEEEE. The CDR3 sequence is 13 residues long. Trimming removed 0 bases from V and 4 bases from J, with 7 bases in between. The CDR3 coding sequence is TGTGCCAGCAGCTTGGTTTCGGGCACTGAAGCTTTCTTT. The encoded protein is CASSLVSGTEAFF.

The V and J genes are TRBV27 and TRBJ2-1, with TRBD2 matching 10 bases. CDR1 is MNHEY and CDR2 is SMNVEV in the germline V gene (reference sequence). J gave up 0 bases and V 5 bases, and 10 bases lay outside the gene matches. This CDR3 region has 18 residues. CDR3 residues: CASSALAGALSSYNEQFF. The CDR3 DNA sequence: TGTGCCAGCAGTGCCCTAGCGGGGGCGCTAAGCTCCTACAATGAGCAGTTCTTC.

This clone was observed a handful of times. CDR3 nucleotides: TGTGCCAGCATTGGCCTAGCGGGAGATACGCAGTATTTT. Translating gives CASIGLAGDTQYF. This sequence joins TRBV6-5 and TRBJ2-3, with 8 bases that match TRBD2. V dropped 7 bases and J dropped 5; count of bases not matched to a gene: 5. Germline CDR1 reads MNHEY; CDR2 reads SVGAGI. The CDR3 is 13 amino acids.

The chain joins TRBV21-1 to TRBJ1-2. TRBV21-1 is described as a pseudogene. This CDR3 contains 14 residues. CDR3 nucleotide sequence: TGTGCCAGCTTGAAACGGGGGGCAGTATATGGCTACACCTTC. It yields the protein CASLKRGAVYGYTF.

The chain joins TRBV7-9 to TRBJ2-7; the D gene is possibly TRBD2 (6 bases). V gave up 5 bases and J gave up 3 bases, with 14 bases separating them. The CDR3 has 14 residues. CDR1 and CDR2 from the germline V gene are SEHNR and FQNEAQ (reference sequence). The CDR3 reads CASSPLARVYEQYF. The CDR3 coding sequence is TGTGCCAGCAGCCCACTAGCAAGAGTCTACGAGCAGTACTTC.

The J gene is TRBJ1-1, the V gene TRBV29-1; no firm D call. Looked up from germline, CDR1 is SQVTM and CDR2 is ANQGSEA. Trimming stripped 2 bases from V and 5 bases from J, with 6 bases between. There are 11 residues in the CDR3. This CDR3 reads CSVERETEAFF. CDR3 coding DNA: TGCAGCGTTGAACGTGAGACTGAAGCTTTCTTT.

This clone came up a few times. The V and J genes are TRBV7-8 and TRBJ1-5, with D maybe TRBD1 (5 bases). V was shortened by 2 bases and J by 5 bases, with 10 bases between the two germline ends. The CDR3 covers 14 residues. Germline V gene lookup returns CDR1 SGHVS and CDR2 FQNEAQ. CDR3 in DNA: TGTGCCAGCAGCTTAAGAGGGGCCCATCAGCCCCAGCATTTT. Translating gives CASSLRGAHQPQHF. Full variable domain (rest looked up from reference TRBV7-8 and TRBJ1-5): GAGVSQSPRYKVAKRGQDVALRCDPISGHVSLFWYQQALGQGPEFLTYFQNEAQLDKSGLPSDRFFAERPEGSVSTLKIQRTQQEDSAVYLCASSLRGAHQPQHFGDGTRLSIL.

This clone was found a few times. This sequence joins TRBV6-6 and TRBJ1-5; 8 nucleotides align to TRBD1. Germline V gene sequence: CDR1 MNHNY, CDR2 SVGAGI (reference sequence). The length of the CDR3 is 13 residues. The ends lost 4 bases at V and 5 bases at J; junction bases unmatched: 1. The CDR3 protein is CASSLTGDQPQHF. CDR3 sequence (DNA): TGTGCCAGCAGTTTGACAGGGGATCAGCCCCAGCATTTT.

The rearrangement links TRBV4-1 to TRBJ2-7; D perhaps matches TRBD1 (6 bases). CDR3 size: 15 residues. Trimming stripped 2 bases from V and 6 bases from J, with 17 bases between. Germline values: CDR1 MGHRA, CDR2 YSYEKL. The CDR3 DNA reads TGCGCCAGCAGCCAATTTGGAGCAGGGGCTGGCGAGCAGTACTTC. This sequence encodes CASSQFGAGAGEQYF.

The rearrangement uses TRBV30 and TRBJ1-2; D is ambiguous. Germline CDR1 and CDR2: GTSNPN and SVGIG (reference sequence). Between the trimmed V and J ends, which lost 5 bases and 8 bases, there was a span of 9 bases. This CDR3 spans 10 amino acids. The CDR3 sequence: CAWAREGYTF. CDR3 bases: TGTGCCTGGGCTCGTGAGGGCTACACCTTC.

In the case of this clone: Within the sample, other DNA sequences also encode this same CDR3. The chain employs TRBV30 and TRBJ1-5; D is undetermined. CDR1 and CDR2 (germline): GTSNPN, SVGIG (reference sequence). Trimming removed 0 bases at V and 5 bases at J, with 8 bases between. The CDR3 length is 13 residues. CDR3 DNA: TGTGCCTGGAGTGTAAGCCGGGATCAGCCCCAGCATTTT. It translates to CAWSVSRDQPQHF.

There are a few counts of this clone. V and J are TRBV25-1 and TRBJ1-2, with 8 bases matching TRBD1. The V gene's germline CDR1 is MGHDK and CDR2 SYGVNS. This CDR3 has 12 residues. V lost 4 bases and J lost 7; bases outside the gene matches: 2. The DNA of the CDR3 is TGTGCCAGCAGTGGGACAGGGAGTGGCTACACCTTC. Its protein is CASSGTGSGYTF.

This clone has more than one count but fewer than ten. The CDR3 bases are TGTGCTAGTGGTTTGTGGACAGGGGCCAATACTGGGGCCAACGTCCTGACTTTC. Protein: CASGLWTGANTGANVLTF. The gene calls are TRBV12-5 and TRBJ2-6, with 9 bases identical to TRBD1. CDR1 is LGHNT, CDR2 FRNRAP, per germline. Unmatched junction bases numbered 7, after V lost 2 bases and J lost 2 bases. The length of the CDR3 is 18 residues.

This clone was detected a few times. The V gene is TRBV10-3, the J gene TRBJ2-7; the D gene is possibly TRBD1 (6 bases). CDR3 length equals 13 residues. In germline, CDR1 is ENHRY, CDR2 SYGVKD. V was clipped by 4 bases and J by 4 bases, with 11 bases between them. CDR3 amino acids: CAISVQGQYEQYF. The CDR3 nucleotides are TGTGCCATCAGTGTTCAGGGGCAATACGAGCAGTACTTC.

CDR3 DNA: TGTGCCAGCAGCCACACGACAGGGGTGTCCGGGGAGCTGTTTTTT. Encoded protein: CASSHTTGVSGELFF. The rearrangement joins TRBV7-2 to TRBJ2-2; 8 bases are a match to TRBD1. This CDR3 contains 15 residues. Germline CDR1 reads SGHTA; CDR2 reads FQGNSA. V lost 5 bases and J lost 6; bases outside the gene matches: 8.

The chain recombines TRBV10-3 with TRBJ1-2; D uncertain. Germline values: CDR1 ENHRY, CDR2 SYGVKD. The CDR3 has 18 amino acids. The germline V and J ends were trimmed by 0 bases and 4 bases, with 21 bases remaining between them. Here the CDR3 DNA reads TGTGCCATCAGTGAGTCAGGGAACCCGAAGCAACCATTCTATGGCTACACCTTC. It encodes CAISESGNPKQPFYGYTF.

The CDR3 DNA sequence: TGTGCCATCAGTTCTCGCGGGGAGACCCAGTACTTC. It specifies CAISSRGETQYF. V usage is TRBV10-3 and J usage is TRBJ2-5; tentative D call: TRBD2 (5 bases). The V gene lost 5 bases and the J gene lost 5 bases, with 9 bases spanning the gap. The CDR3 is 12 amino acids. Germline V gene lookup returns CDR1 ENHRY and CDR2 SYGVKD.

The rearrangement uses TRBV6-1 and TRBJ2-7; D uncertain. The V and J ends lost 7 bases and 0 bases respectively, with 10 bases between them. The CDR3 runs to 13 residues. From germline, CDR1 is MNHNS and CDR2 SASEGT. CDR3 residues: CASIPASSYEQYF. DNA of the CDR3: TGTGCCAGCATACCGGCCAGCTCCTACGAGCAGTACTTC.

The chain joins TRBV18 to TRBJ2-7; TRBD1 matches at 9 bases. The germline gives CDR1 KGHSH, CDR2 LQKENI. CDR3 length: 15 residues. The V and J ends lost 3 bases and 3 bases, in that order; junction bases with no gene match: 6. In DNA, the CDR3 is TGTGCCAGCTCACCGGGACAGGGCGAGTTCTACGAGCAGTACTTC. This sequence encodes CASSPGQGEFYEQYF.

This clone was seen a handful of times. This chain connects TRBV4-1 to TRBJ1-2; 10 bases are a match to TRBD1. Per the germline V gene, CDR1 is MGHRA and CDR2 is YSYEKL. The CDR3 sequence is 16 residues long. The J segment lost 4 bases and the V segment lost 2 bases, leaving 7 bases of the junction unmatched. The CDR3 reads CASSQRQGALGYGYTF. The CDR3 coding sequence is TGCGCCAGCAGCCAACGACAGGGGGCGCTGGGCTATGGCTACACCTTC.

The chain carries TRBV6-1 and TRBJ2-2; TRBD2 matches at 12 bases. V dropped 6 bases and J dropped 5; count of bases not matched to a gene: 4. CDR1 is MNHNS, CDR2 SASEGT, per germline. The CDR3 totals 15 residues. The DNA for the CDR3 is TGTGCCAGCAGAAGACTAGCGGGGGAGACCGGGGAGCTGTTTTTT. Protein: CASRRLAGETGELFF.